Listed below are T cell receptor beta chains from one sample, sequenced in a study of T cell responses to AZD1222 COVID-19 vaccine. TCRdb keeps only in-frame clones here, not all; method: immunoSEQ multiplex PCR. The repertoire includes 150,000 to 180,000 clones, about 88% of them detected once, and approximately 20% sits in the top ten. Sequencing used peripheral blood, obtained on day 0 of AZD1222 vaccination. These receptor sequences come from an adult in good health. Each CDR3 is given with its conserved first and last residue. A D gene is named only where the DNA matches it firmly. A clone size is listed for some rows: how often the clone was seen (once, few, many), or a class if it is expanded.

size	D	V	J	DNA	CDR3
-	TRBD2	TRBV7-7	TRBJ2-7	TGTGCTAGCAGCTTAGCGGGGAGCTACGAGCAGTACTTC	CASSLAGSYEQYF
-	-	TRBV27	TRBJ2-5	TGTGCCAGCAGTCCCGGAGCATACGGAGAGACCCAGTACTTC	CASSPGAYGETQYF
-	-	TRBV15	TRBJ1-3	TGTGCCACCAGCACCGTTTTGAGGATCGGACGGGACGGGAACACCATATATTTT	CATSTVLRIGRDGNTIYF
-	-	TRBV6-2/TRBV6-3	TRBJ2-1	TGTGCCAGCAGTTACGTAGCAAGAAATGAGCAGTTCTTC	CASSYVARNEQFF
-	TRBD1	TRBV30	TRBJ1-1	TGTGCCTGGAGTAAGCCAGGGGGCACTGAAGCTTTCTTT	CAWSKPGGTEAFF
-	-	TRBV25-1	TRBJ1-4	TGTGCCAGCAGTACTAACGGGGGAGCTAATGAAAAACTGTTTTTT	CASSTNGGANEKLFF
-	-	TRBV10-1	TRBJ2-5	TGCGCCAGCCCCAGGGGACATTCGTACCAAGAGACCCAGTACTTC	CASPRGHSYQETQYF
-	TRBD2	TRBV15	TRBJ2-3	TGTGCCACCAGCGCCTGGGCGGGGGGGCCAGATACGCAGTATTTT	CATSAWAGGPDTQYF
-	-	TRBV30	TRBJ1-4	TGTGCCTGGACCCACGGCCCAACTAATGAAAAACTGTTTTTT	CAWTHGPTNEKLFF
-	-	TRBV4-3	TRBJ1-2	TGCGCCAGCAGCCAAGAAGGAGTTTCCTGGTATGGCTACACCTTC	CASSQEGVSWYGYTF
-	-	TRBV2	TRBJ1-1	TGTGCCAGCAGTGAAGCGCTTCAACGGGGTGCGCTTCGAGGGAACACTGAAGCTTTCTTT	CASSEALQRGALRGNTEAFF
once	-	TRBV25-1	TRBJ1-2	TGTGCCACACAGGTATCCCTTGGGTTCACCTTC	CATQVSLGFTF
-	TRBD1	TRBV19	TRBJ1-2	TGTGCCAGCCGGAGTGGACAGGGGAATGGCTACACCTTC	CASRSGQGNGYTF
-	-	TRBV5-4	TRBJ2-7	TGTGCCAGCAGCTTTCCCCTTTCGGGCCACGAGCAGTACTTC	CASSFPLSGHEQYF
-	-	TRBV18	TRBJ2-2	TGTGCCAGCTCCCCCGACCCCGACGGGGAGCTGTTTTTT	CASSPDPDGELFF
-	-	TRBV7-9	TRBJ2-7	TGTGCCAGCAGCTTAGGACAGGCGAGGGCCCCCTACGAGCAGTACTTC	CASSLGQARAPYEQYF
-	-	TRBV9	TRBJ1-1	TGTGCCAGCAGCGTAGTTGGCAGTAGGGAAGCTTTCTTT	CASSVVGSREAFF
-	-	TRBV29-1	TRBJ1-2	TGCAGCGTCCGCAGAGCTAACTATGGCTACACCTTC	CSVRRANYGYTF
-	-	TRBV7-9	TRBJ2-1	TGTGCCAGCAGCGCAGGCGTGGACACCTACACGGGAGTTGACAATGAGCAGTTCTTC	CASSAGVDTYTGVDNEQFF
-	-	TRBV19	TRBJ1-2	TGTGCCAGTAGTAATTATGAGGGGACCACTAACTATGGCTACACCTTC	CASSNYEGTTNYGYTF
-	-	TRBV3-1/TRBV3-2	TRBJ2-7	TGTGCCAGCAGCCAAGGGAACGAGCAGTACTTC	CASSQGNEQYF
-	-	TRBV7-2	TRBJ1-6	TGTGCCAGCAGCTTGTCTTCACCCCTCCACTTT	CASSLSSPLHF
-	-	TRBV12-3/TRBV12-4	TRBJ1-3	TGTGCCAGCAGCAGTACTGGAAACACCATATATTTT	CASSSTGNTIYF
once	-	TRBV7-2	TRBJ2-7	TGTGCCAGCAGCCGGGATAAGAGCTACGAGCAGTACTTC	CASSRDKSYEQYF
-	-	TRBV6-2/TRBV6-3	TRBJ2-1	TGTGCCAGCAGTTACCGTCCGGCGGGGAGCGGCGGCAATGAGCAGTTCTTC	CASSYRPAGSGGNEQFF
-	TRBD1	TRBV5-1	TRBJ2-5	TGCGCCAGCAGCTTGGGGGACAGGGGGCCCCACCAAGAGACCCAGTACTTC	CASSLGDRGPHQETQYF
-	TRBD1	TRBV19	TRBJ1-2	TGTGCCAGTAGGGACCCCGGGACAGGGGGCTATGGCTACACCTTC	CASRDPGTGGYGYTF
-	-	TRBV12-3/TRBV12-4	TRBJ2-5	TGTGCCAGCAAACTTAACATGGGAGAGACCCAGTACTTC	CASKLNMGETQYF